Sequencing of this TCR beta chain was carried out in a study of shared clonotypes between healthy human individuals. Worth noting for this clone: Antigen: not known.

Findings and caveats of the study: The sole specimen, blood, was sampled, and tissue repertoires likely differ.

Germline-derived CDR1 and CDR2 are MGHRA and YSYEKL. The CDR3 spans 14 residues. The V end lost 4 bases, the J end lost 0 bases, and 10 bases lay between the germline ends. Several immunoSEQ plates held equal portions of the genomic DNA taken from each subset. TCRdb's copy holds only in-frame clones and misses some; the assay was immunoSEQ multiplex PCR. The sample has some 2,400,000 clones, approximately 94% seen once; the top ten hold more than 0.1%. This sequence joins TRBV4-1 and TRBJ2-7, with D possibly TRBD2 on 5 matching bases. The receptor comes from a man between 18 and 35 years old in good health. The material sequenced was naive CD4+ T cells sorted from blood. Documented subset: CD45RA+ positively selected. The CDR3 sequence: CASSRSEGSYEQYF. The DNA for the CDR3 is TGCGCCAGCAGCCGGAGTGAGGGCTCCTACGAGCAGTACTTC.